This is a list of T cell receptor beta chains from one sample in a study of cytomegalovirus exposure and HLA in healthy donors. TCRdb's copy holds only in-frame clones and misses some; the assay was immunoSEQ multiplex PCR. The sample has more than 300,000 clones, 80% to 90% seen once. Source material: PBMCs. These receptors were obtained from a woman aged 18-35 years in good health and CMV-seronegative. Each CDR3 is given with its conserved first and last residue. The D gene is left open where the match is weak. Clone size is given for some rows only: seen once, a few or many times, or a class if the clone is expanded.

CDR3aa: CASSSRGGSGETQYF; CDR3nt: TGTGCCAGCAGCTCCCGCGGCGGGAGTGGCGAGACCCAGTACTTC; abundance: NA; v_gene: TRBV9; j_gene: TRBJ2-5; d_gene: TRBD2
CDR3aa: CASSARDRGFDEQYF; CDR3nt: TGTGCCAGTAGTGCCAGGGACAGGGGTTTTGACGAGCAGTACTTC; abundance: NA; v_gene: TRBV19; j_gene: TRBJ2-7; d_gene: TRBD1
CDR3aa: CASRGDSTDTQYF; CDR3nt: TGTGCCAGCAGGGGGGACTCCACAGATACGCAGTATTTT; abundance: NA; v_gene: TRBV27; j_gene: TRBJ2-3; d_gene: NA
CDR3aa: CASSLGLAVQETQYF; CDR3nt: TGTGCCAGCAGCCTAGGACTAGCGGTACAAGAGACCCAGTACTTC; abundance: NA; v_gene: TRBV5-6; j_gene: TRBJ2-5; d_gene: TRBD2
CDR3aa: CASSSLVETSAYNEQFF; CDR3nt: TGTGCCAGCAGTTCATTGGTTGAGACTAGCGCCTACAATGAGCAGTTCTTC; abundance: NA; v_gene: TRBV27; j_gene: TRBJ2-1; d_gene: TRBD2
CDR3aa: CASRGHIETQYF; CDR3nt: TGTGCCAGCAGGGGACACATCGAGACCCAGTACTTC; abundance: NA; v_gene: TRBV2; j_gene: TRBJ2-5; d_gene: NA
CDR3aa: CASRETYASYEQYF; CDR3nt: TGTGCCAGTAGGGAGACGTACGCGTCCTACGAGCAGTACTTC; abundance: NA; v_gene: TRBV19; j_gene: TRBJ2-7; d_gene: NA
CDR3aa: CSVKFGYNEQFF; CDR3nt: TGCAGCGTTAAGTTCGGCTACAATGAGCAGTTCTTC; abundance: NA; v_gene: TRBV29-1; j_gene: TRBJ2-1; d_gene: NA
CDR3aa: CASSDGAGESSYEQYF; CDR3nt: TGTGCCAGCAGTGATGGAGCGGGAGAAAGCTCCTACGAGCAGTACTTC; abundance: few; v_gene: TRBV2; j_gene: TRBJ2-7; d_gene: TRBD2
CDR3aa: CASSPGLAEYEQYF; CDR3nt: TGTGCCAGCAGCCCCGGACTAGCCGAGTACGAGCAGTACTTC; abundance: NA; v_gene: TRBV28; j_gene: TRBJ2-7; d_gene: TRBD2
CDR3aa: CASSQDHRVNTEAFF; CDR3nt: TGTGCCAGCAGCCAAGATCACAGGGTGAACACTGAAGCTTTCTTT; abundance: NA; v_gene: TRBV14; j_gene: TRBJ1-1; d_gene: NA
CDR3aa: CASSLGTLPYEQYF; CDR3nt: TGTGCCAGCTCACTTGGGACACTTCCCTACGAGCAGTACTTC; abundance: NA; v_gene: TRBV18; j_gene: TRBJ2-7; d_gene: NA
CDR3aa: CASRNLAGAPETQYF; CDR3nt: TGTGCCAGCAGGAACCTAGCGGGAGCTCCAGAGACCCAGTACTTC; abundance: NA; v_gene: TRBV2; j_gene: TRBJ2-5; d_gene: TRBD2
CDR3aa: CASKFQTSATGELFF; CDR3nt: TGTGCCAGCAAATTCCAGACTAGCGCCACCGGGGAGCTGTTTTTT; abundance: NA; v_gene: TRBV27; j_gene: TRBJ2-2; d_gene: TRBD2
CDR3aa: CASRERVQGARAGELFF; CDR3nt: TGTGCCAGCAGGGAAAGGGTGCAGGGGGCGCGGGCCGGGGAGCTGTTTTTT; abundance: once; v_gene: TRBV6-1; j_gene: TRBJ2-2; d_gene: TRBD1
CDR3aa: CASSLQGSSYEQYF; CDR3nt: TGTGCCAGCAGCTTACAGGGCAGTTCCTACGAGCAGTACTTC; abundance: NA; v_gene: TRBV7-6; j_gene: TRBJ2-7; d_gene: NA
CDR3aa: CASSSPGTGSREQYF; CDR3nt: TGTGCCAGCAGTTCACCGGGGACAGGGTCTCGCGAGCAGTACTTC; abundance: NA; v_gene: TRBV28; j_gene: TRBJ2-7; d_gene: TRBD1
CDR3aa: CASSLGAGGTEAFF; CDR3nt: TGTGCCAGCAGCTTAGGAGCGGGAGGCACTGAAGCTTTCTTT; abundance: few; v_gene: TRBV7-9; j_gene: TRBJ1-1; d_gene: NA
CDR3aa: CASSLIGQYNEQFF; CDR3nt: TGTGCCAGCAGCTTGATAGGACAGTACAATGAGCAGTTCTTC; abundance: NA; v_gene: TRBV5-6; j_gene: TRBJ2-1; d_gene: NA
CDR3aa: CASSSRLAGARMGDTQYF; CDR3nt: TGTGCCAGCAGTTCCCGACTAGCGGGGGCCCGCATGGGAGATACGCAGTATTTT; abundance: NA; v_gene: TRBV28; j_gene: TRBJ2-3; d_gene: TRBD2
CDR3aa: CASSLSPVEYIQYF; CDR3nt: TGTGCCAGCAGTTTAAGTCCCGTTGAGTACATTCAGTACTTC; abundance: NA; v_gene: TRBV28; j_gene: TRBJ2-4; d_gene: NA
CDR3aa: CASTYFPAFSNQPQHF; CDR3nt: TGTGCCAGCACCTACTTTCCCGCGTTTAGCAATCAGCCCCAGCATTTT; abundance: NA; v_gene: TRBV28; j_gene: TRBJ1-5; d_gene: NA
CDR3aa: CASSQVTGANNEQFF; CDR3nt: TGTGCCAGCAGCCAAGTTACAGGGGCGAACAATGAGCAGTTCTTC; abundance: NA; v_gene: TRBV4-2; j_gene: TRBJ2-1; d_gene: TRBD1
CDR3aa: CASRLTAGRDNQPQHF; CDR3nt: TGTGCCAGTAGACTGACCGCCGGACGGGACAATCAGCCCCAGCATTTT; abundance: NA; v_gene: TRBV19; j_gene: TRBJ1-5; d_gene: NA
CDR3aa: CASSLSRGGGELFF; CDR3nt: TGTGCCAGCAGCTTAAGTAGGGGCGGCGGGGAGCTGTTTTTT; abundance: NA; v_gene: TRBV7-9; j_gene: TRBJ2-2; d_gene: NA
CDR3aa: CASSQGVSGANVLTF; CDR3nt: TGCGCCAGCAGCCAAGGAGTATCTGGGGCCAACGTCCTGACTTTC; abundance: NA; v_gene: TRBV4-1; j_gene: TRBJ2-6; d_gene: NA
CDR3aa: CSATVGGPNMNTEAFF; CDR3nt: TGCAGCGCGACTGTGGGGGGACCGAACATGAACACTGAAGCTTTCTTT; abundance: NA; v_gene: TRBV29-1; j_gene: TRBJ1-1; d_gene: NA
CDR3aa: CASSYSLNTEAFF; CDR3nt: TGTGCCAGTAGTTACAGTCTGAACACTGAAGCTTTCTTT; abundance: few; v_gene: TRBV19; j_gene: TRBJ1-1; d_gene: NA